The 24 T cell receptor beta chains reported below all come from one sample, sequenced in a study of CD8 T cells in ankylosing spondylitis. MiXCR, run by TCRdb on the 5' RACE reads, gives a single entry per CDR3 protein. The sample includes roughly 160,000 distinct CDR3 sequences, around a tenth of them seen just once. The sample taken for sequencing was blood, either unsorted or a sorted T cell fraction (not recorded which). These TCRs come from a female donor with ankylosing spondylitis or in good health (not recorded which).

In this sample, this clonotype turned up many times. The gene calls are TRBV18 and TRBJ2-1, with 10 bases aligning to TRBD2. With 4 bases clipped from V and 3 bases from J, the junction kept 12 bases outside the gene matches. Germline V gene lookup returns CDR1 KGHSH and CDR2 LQKENI. CDR3 length: 18 amino acids. CDR3 nucleotides: TGTGCCAGCTCACACTACCCCGAGGCTAGCGGGAGCTACAATGAGCAGTTCTTC. This translates into CASSHYPEASGSYNEQFF. Full variable domain (outside the CDR3, taken from reference TRBV18 and TRBJ2-1): NAGVMQNPRHLVRRRGQEARLRCSPMKGHSHVYWYRQLPEEGLKFMVYLQKENIIDESGMPKERFSAEFPKEGPSILRIQQVVRGDSAAYFCASSHYPEASGSYNEQFFGPGTRLTVL.

This chain links TRBV6-1 with TRBJ2-5; D gene ambiguous. Germline V gene lookup returns CDR1 MNHNS and CDR2 SASEGT. The CDR3 covers 14 residues. Trimming left V 4 bases short and J 0 bases short, with 9 bases between. The CDR3 reads CASSGASNQETQYF. For the CDR3, the DNA is TGTGCCAGCAGTGGAGCGAGCAACCAAGAGACCCAGTACTTC.

This clonotype has just a few counts. The chain links TRBV7-2 to TRBJ1-2, with D unclear. This CDR3 has 13 residues. Looked up from germline, CDR1 is SGHTA and CDR2 is FQGNSA. V was trimmed by 4 bases and J by 12 bases, leaving 18 bases between them. For the CDR3, the DNA is TGTGCCAGCAGCTATTACTCGTGGGATAGTGACACCTTC. Protein: CASSYYSWDSDTF.

V gene TRBV28 combines with J gene TRBJ1-6; no firm D call. The CDR3 is 14 residues long. V dropped 3 bases and J dropped 3 bases, with 6 bases sitting between them. Germline V gene sequence: CDR1 MDHEN, CDR2 SYDVKM. This chain's CDR3 is CASSLEVYNSPLHF. In DNA, the CDR3 is TGTGCCAGCAGTTTGGAGGTCTATAATTCACCCCTCCACTTT.

This clonotype was observed a handful of times. The chain is built from TRBV2 and TRBJ2-7; D is uncertain. Trimming left V 6 bases short and J 0 bases short, with 9 bases between. From germline, CDR1 is SNHLY and CDR2 FYNNEI. The CDR3 has 13 residues. CDR3 in amino acids: CASRDLNSYEQYF. In nucleotides, the CDR3 is TGTGCCAGCAGGGATCTAAACTCCTACGAGCAGTACTTC.

Many counts were recorded for this clonotype. This chain connects TRBV29-1 to TRBJ1-1; D ambiguous. The CDR3 totals 13 residues. CDR1 is SQVTM and CDR2 is ANQGSEA in the germline V gene. V gave up 3 bases and J gave up 4 bases, with 12 bases separating them. The CDR3 DNA sequence: TGCAGCGTTGAGGATAACAAGGGCACTGAAGCTTTCTTT. It encodes CSVEDNKGTEAFF. Full variable domain (remainder filled in from reference TRBV29-1 and TRBJ1-1): SAVISQKPSRDICQRGTSLTIQCQVDSQVTMMFWYRQQPGQSLTLIATANQGSEATYESGFVIDKFPISRPNLTFSTLTVSNMSPEDSSIYLCSVEDNKGTEAFFGQGTRLTVV.

The chain links TRBV27 to TRBJ2-1, with D unresolved. Germline V gene data show CDR1 as MNHEY and CDR2 as SMNVEV (reference sequence). This CDR3 comprises 13 residues. Trimming removed 4 bases at V and 8 bases at J, with 12 bases between. The CDR3 loop is CASSSRGRHEQFF. In DNA, the CDR3 is TGTGCCAGCAGTTCGAGAGGCAGGCATGAGCAGTTCTTC.

V gene TRBV28 combines with J gene TRBJ2-1, with D possibly TRBD2 on 5 matching bases. Looked up from germline, CDR1 is MDHEN and CDR2 is SYDVKM. The V end was cut by 4 bases, the J end by 1 base, with 23 bases between. This CDR3 spans 19 amino acids. The CDR3 sequence: CASSSTHWRSRNSYNEQFF. DNA of the CDR3: TGTGCCAGCAGTTCGACCCATTGGAGGAGTAGAAATTCCTACAATGAGCAGTTCTTC.

J is TRBJ2-4 and V is TRBV19; either TRBD1 or TRBD2 may supply D (5 bases each). Trimming cost V 5 bases and J 6 bases, with 11 bases left between them. CDR3 length: 13 amino acids. Germline CDR1 LNHDA, CDR2 SQIVND (reference sequence). CDR3 amino acids: CASSWDRLNIQYF. The CDR3, as DNA: TGTGCCAGTAGTTGGGACCGCCTAAACATTCAGTACTTC.

This clonotype came up many times. The chain employs TRBV29-1 and TRBJ2-1; D is perhaps TRBD1 or TRBD2 (5 bases each). Trimming took 1 base from V and 4 from J, leaving 11 bases between them. This CDR3 has 14 amino acids. Germline V CDR1 and CDR2: SQVTM, ANQGSEA. The CDR3 here is CSVEARETYNEQFF. The CDR3 coding sequence is TGCAGCGTTGAAGCCAGGGAGACTTACAATGAGCAGTTCTTC.

At least ten counts were recorded for this clonotype. The rearrangement joins TRBV25-1 to TRBJ1-2, with a possible D match to TRBD1 (6 bases). The V and J ends lost 3 bases and 7 bases respectively, with 24 bases between them. The CDR3 has 17 amino acids. The V gene's germline CDR1 is MGHDK and CDR2 SYGVNS. CDR3 sequence reads: CASSDLGKEQGVGGYTF. CDR3 DNA: TGTGCCAGCAGTGACCTGGGGAAGGAACAGGGAGTCGGTGGCTACACCTTC.

This clonotype was counted between two and nine times. The chain couples TRBV4-3 to TRBJ2-6; D is unresolved. The CDR3 runs 16 residues. V dropped 0 bases and J dropped 0 bases, with 6 bases sitting between them. Germline V gives CDR1 LGHNA, CDR2 YSLEER. The CDR3 spells CASSQDRHSGANVLTF. The CDR3 DNA sequence: TGCGCCAGCAGCCAAGACCGACACTCTGGGGCCAACGTCCTGACTTTC.

The chain joins TRBV11-1 to TRBJ2-3; the D is unclear. Germline V gene data show CDR1 as SGHAT and CDR2 as FQDESV (reference sequence). The V end was cut by 5 bases, the J end by 3 bases, with 6 bases between. The CDR3 extends over 12 amino acids. The CDR3 sequence: CASSENTDTQYF. Here the CDR3 DNA reads TGTGCCAGCAGCGAGAATACAGATACGCAGTATTTT. The entire variable domain, with the rest obtained from reference TRBV11-1 and TRBJ2-3, is as follows: EAEVAQSPRYKITEKSQAVAFWCDPISGHATLYWYRQILGQGPELLVQFQDESVVDDSQLPKDRFSAERLKGVDSTLKIQPAELGDSAMYLCASSENTDTQYFGPGTRLTVL.

The V call is TRBV29-1, the J call TRBJ2-3; 12 bases line up with TRBD2. This CDR3 is 17 amino acids long. Germline CDR1 and CDR2: SQVTM and ANQGSEA. V trimming: 4 bases; J trimming: 4 bases; junction bases outside the gene matches: 12. CDR3: CSVGGPTSGSIADTQYF. In DNA, the CDR3 is TGCAGCGTTGGAGGCCCGACTAGCGGGAGTATTGCAGATACGCAGTATTTT.

The rearrangement links TRBV20-1 to TRBJ2-3; 14 positions agree with TRBD2. CDR1 DFQATT and CDR2 SNEGSKA come from the germline V gene (reference sequence). This CDR3 has 20 amino acids. Germline trimming cut 5 bases from V and 4 bases from J; bases unmatched to any gene: 20. Here the CDR3 reads CSALRTHGYEGLAGADTQYF. CDR3 in DNA: TGCAGTGCTTTAAGAACGCACGGCTATGAGGGACTAGCGGGAGCAGATACGCAGTATTTT.

The sample holds many counts of this clonotype. J is TRBJ1-2 and V is TRBV12-3 or TRBV12-4; the D is unclear. V dropped 6 bases and J dropped 4 bases, with 9 bases sitting between them. The CDR3 runs to 12 residues. Here the CDR3 DNA reads TGTGCCAGCAGCCTGACAATCTATGGCTACACCTTC. This codes for CASSLTIYGYTF.

This clonotype was seen ten or more times. V usage is TRBV27 and J usage is TRBJ2-1; a possible D gene is TRBD2 (6 bases). Trimming took off 5 bases at V and 9 bases at J, with 17 bases between the two ends. Per the germline V gene, CDR1 is MNHEY and CDR2 is SMNVEV (reference sequence). The CDR3 runs 14 residues. The CDR3 spells CASSPSGLPIEQFF. The CDR3 bases are TGTGCCAGCAGTCCCTCCGGACTACCCATTGAGCAGTTCTTC.

This clonotype was recorded a few times. The chain links TRBV28 to TRBJ2-1, with 10 nucleotides matching TRBD2. Germline V gene data show CDR1 as MDHEN and CDR2 as SYDVKM. This CDR3 comprises 15 residues. V lost 6 bases to trimming and J lost 8 bases; unmatched junction nucleotides: 10. CDR3 sequence reads: CASSHQREGRHEQFF. CDR3 nucleotides: TGTGCCAGCAGCCACCAGCGGGAGGGCCGCCATGAGCAGTTCTTC. Filled out from reference TRBV28 and TRBJ2-1, the complete variable domain reads DVKVTQSSRYLVKRTGEKVFLECVQDMDHENMFWYRQDPGLGLRLIYFSYDVKMKEKGDIPEGYSVSREKKERFSLILESASTNQTSMYLCASSHQREGRHEQFFGPGTRLTVL.

V and J are TRBV28 and TRBJ1-2, with a possible D match to TRBD1 (6 bases). Between the trimmed V and J ends, which lost 5 bases and 1 base, there was a span of 11 bases. This CDR3 has 14 amino acids. Germline CDR1 MDHEN, CDR2 SYDVKM. The chain's CDR3 is CASSLRTDNYGYTF. In DNA form, the CDR3 reads TGTGCCAGCAGTCTTCGGACAGATAACTATGGCTACACCTTC.

The J gene is TRBJ2-7, the V gene TRBV27; TRBD1 might be the D (5 bases). The germline V and J ends were trimmed by 8 bases and 2 bases, with 16 bases remaining between them. Germline CDR1 and CDR2: MNHEY and SMNVEV (reference sequence). The CDR3 runs to 14 residues. The CDR3 nucleotides read TGTGCCAGCCTTACGTGGGGCAGGACCTACGAGCAGTACTTC. Its protein is CASLTWGRTYEQYF.

V is TRBV9 and J is TRBJ2-3, with 9 bases lining up with TRBD2. This CDR3 is built from 16 residues. Trimming cost V 3 bases and J 1 base; bases outside gene matches: 6. Germline assignment: CDR1 SGDLS and CDR2 YYNGEE. CDR3 DNA sequence: TGTGCCAGCAGCGCGAGAGCGGGAGGAGGCACAGATACGCAGTATTTT. Translated, it gives CASSARAGGGTDTQYF.

In its sample, this clonotype was seen many times. V is TRBV4-3 and J is TRBJ2-7; no definite D call. Germline CDR1 LGHNA, CDR2 YSLEER. The germline V and J ends were trimmed by 3 bases and 3 bases, with 9 bases remaining between them. The CDR3 spans 13 residues. CDR3: CASSQDQRYEQYF. As DNA, the CDR3 is TGCGCCAGCAGCCAGGATCAGCGCTACGAGCAGTACTTC.

CDR3 sequence reads: CATSDNKISGLTYNEQFF. CDR3 sequence (DNA): TGTGCCACCAGTGACAATAAAATTAGCGGGTTAACCTACAATGAGCAGTTCTTC. The gene calls are TRBV24-1 and TRBJ2-1; the match to TRBD2 covers 7 bases. The germline CDR1 and CDR2 sequences are KGHDR and SFDVKD. V was pared by 4 bases and J by 2 bases, with 13 bases of the junction left unmatched. The CDR3 extends over 18 amino acids.

This clonotype appeared a few times. The chain combines TRBV4-3 with TRBJ2-1; TRBD1 matches 9 bases. This CDR3 has 16 amino acids. Losses at the gene ends were 2 bases for V and 8 bases for J; bases not matched to a gene: 10. From germline, CDR1 is LGHNA and CDR2 YSLEER. CDR3 loop: CASSQNRDRVIDEQFF. The CDR3, as DNA: TGCGCCAGCAGCCAAAACCGGGACAGGGTAATCGATGAGCAGTTCTTC.